What follows are 6 T cell receptor beta chains derived from one specimen sequenced in a study of neurological immune-mediated disorders. TCRdb itself ran the 5' RACE reads through MiXCR, one entry per CDR3 protein. Of some 48,000 distinct CDR3 sequences in the sample, about 22% are singletons; the top ten hold about 4.5%. Time point of the sample: technical triplicate 3. The specimen sequenced was PBMCs. Receptor source: a man in his sixties with HTLV-1-associated myelopathy (HAM/TSP).

This clonotype appeared many times. The chain has TRBV10-2 and TRBJ1-1; 7 bases are a match to TRBD1. Germline V lookup: CDR1 WSHSY, CDR2 SAAADI. CDR3 length: 17 residues. V was clipped by 10 bases and J by 0 bases; unmatched bases: 17. The CDR3: CATSGPRDRNMNTEAFF. DNA for the CDR3: TGCGCCACCAGCGGTCCCCGGGACAGAAACATGAACACTGAAGCTTTCTTT.

This clonotype has a count of ten or more. The V call is TRBV9, the J call TRBJ2-2; no clear D. Trimming pared 3 bases from V and 2 bases from J, leaving 5 bases between. Germline V CDR1 and CDR2: SGDLS, YYNGEE. CDR3 length: 13 residues. The DNA for the CDR3 is TGTGCCAGCAGCGCTTCCAACACCGGGGAGCTGTTTTTT. Translated, it gives CASSASNTGELFF.

J is TRBJ2-3 and V is TRBV12-3 or TRBV12-4, with TRBD1 as a possible D gene (5 bases). CDR3 length: 15 residues. Trimming removed 5 bases at V and 1 base at J, with 13 bases between. Here the CDR3 DNA reads TGTGCCAGCAGTGCACAGGATTTGGGCACAGATACGCAGTATTTT. As protein: CASSAQDLGTDTQYF.

The chain is built from TRBV24-1 and TRBJ2-2, with D hard to call. The germline V gene has CDR1 KGHDR and CDR2 SFDVKD. The CDR3 is 16 amino acids. The V end was cut by 4 bases, the J end by 1 base, with 12 bases between. As DNA, the CDR3 is TGTGCCACCAGTGAATCCCCGGTAGGGAACACCGGGGAGCTGTTTTTT. Translated, it gives CATSESPVGNTGELFF.

This clonotype was observed a single time. The chain recombines TRBV7-6 with TRBJ2-7; D remains ambiguous. The CDR3 has 16 residues. Deletions cut 2 bases from V and 1 base from J, with 15 bases between. Germline V lookup: CDR1 SGHVS, CDR2 FNYEAQ. The CDR3 loop reads CASSLRPPSLSYEQYF. The CDR3 DNA reads TGTGCCAGCAGCTTACGACCACCCTCCTTATCCTACGAGCAGTACTTC.

This clonotype was counted many times. V gene TRBV9 combines with J gene TRBJ2-7; 7 bases map to TRBD1. With 4 bases clipped from V and 2 bases from J, the junction kept 9 bases outside the gene matches. The CDR3 is 15 residues long. Germline V gene data show CDR1 as SGDLS and CDR2 as YYNGEE. The CDR3 sequence is CASSKAGTATYEQYF. For the CDR3, the DNA is TGTGCCAGCAGCAAAGCTGGGACAGCTACCTACGAGCAGTACTTC.